Here is one T cell receptor (beta chain) with its context. The data stem from a study of brain T cells in children with intractable seizures. Trimming removed 3 bases at V and 8 bases at J, with 22 bases between. Per the germline V gene, CDR1 is MGHRA and CDR2 is YSYEKL. This CDR3 comprises 16 residues. Data came from immunoSEQ multiplex PCR; TCRdb stores just in-frame clones and leaves some out. The sample has 300,000 to 400,000 clones, about 93% seen once. Indicated time point: blood from clinic visit 5 months post-surgery; TSC patient then seizure free. The sequenced cases were selected for having the highest brain T cell transcript signatures. Before surgery, patients took at least one anti-epileptic drug.

This specimen consisted of peripheral blood, obtained 4 to 5 months after surgery. The sequence came from a boy under two years old with tuberous sclerosis and intractable seizures. The chain combines TRBV4-1 with TRBJ1-2, with D maybe TRBD1 (5 bases). This chain's CDR3 is CASSQAGGVRGAGYTF. CDR3 nucleotides: TGCGCCAGCAGCCAGGCCGGGGGGGTACGGGGAGCCGGCTACACCTTC.